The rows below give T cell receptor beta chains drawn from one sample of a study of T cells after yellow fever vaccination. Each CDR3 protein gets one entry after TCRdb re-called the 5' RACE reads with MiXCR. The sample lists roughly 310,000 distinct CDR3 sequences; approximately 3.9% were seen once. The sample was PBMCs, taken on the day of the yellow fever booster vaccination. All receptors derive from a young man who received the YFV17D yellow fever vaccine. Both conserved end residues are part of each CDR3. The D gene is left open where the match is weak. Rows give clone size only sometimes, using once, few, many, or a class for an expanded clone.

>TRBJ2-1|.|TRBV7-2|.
CASSLWRYNEQFF
TGTGCCAGCAGCTTATGGCGCTACAATGAGCAGTTCTTC
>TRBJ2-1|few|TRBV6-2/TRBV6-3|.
CASSYSSLRSIYNEQFF
TGTGCCAGCAGTTACTCGAGTCTACGGTCCATCTACAATGAGCAGTTCTTC
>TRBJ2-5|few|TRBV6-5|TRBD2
CASRAWAGGRETQYF
TGTGCCAGCAGGGCGTGGGCGGGGGGGCGAGAGACCCAGTACTTC
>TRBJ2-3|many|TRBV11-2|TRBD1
CASSPDPGQGYDTQYF
TGTGCCAGCAGCCCCGATCCGGGACAGGGGTATGATACGCAGTATTTT
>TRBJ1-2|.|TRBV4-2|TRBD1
CASSQPDLTGNYGYTF
TGTGCCAGCAGCCAGCCCGACCTGACAGGGAACTATGGCTACACCTTC
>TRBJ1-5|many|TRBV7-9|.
CASSRDGGNQPQHF
TGTGCCAGCAGCCGGGACGGGGGCAATCAGCCCCAGCATTTT
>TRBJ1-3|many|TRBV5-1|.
CASSLGDSGNTIYF
TGCGCCAGCAGCTTAGGGGATTCTGGAAACACCATATATTTT
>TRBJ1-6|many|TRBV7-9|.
CASSLTVGHQNSPLHF
TGTGCCAGCAGCTTAACCGTTGGGCATCAGAATTCACCCCTCCACTTT
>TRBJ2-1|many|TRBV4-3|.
CASSQDQWTWAVGQFF
TGCGCCAGCAGCCAAGATCAGTGGACGTGGGCGGTTGGTCAGTTCTTC
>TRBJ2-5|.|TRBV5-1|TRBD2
CASSLSGGFTETQYF
TGCGCCAGCAGCTTAAGCGGGGGGTTTACAGAGACCCAGTACTTC
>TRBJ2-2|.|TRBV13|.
CASSLGPGAVGELFF
TGTGCCAGCAGCTTAGGCCCGGGGGCCGTCGGGGAGCTGTTTTTT
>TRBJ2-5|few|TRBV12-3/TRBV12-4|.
CASSLGSETQYF
TGTGCCAGCAGTTTAGGTTCGGAGACCCAGTACTTC
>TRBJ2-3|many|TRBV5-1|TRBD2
CASSSLAGETDTQYF
TGCGCCAGCAGCTCGCTAGCGGGGGAAACAGATACGCAGTATTTT
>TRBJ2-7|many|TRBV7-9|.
CASSSMYEQYF
TGTGCCAGCAGCTCCATGTACGAGCAGTACTTC
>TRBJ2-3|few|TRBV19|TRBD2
CASSATSGGWGTQYF
TGTGCCAGTAGTGCAACTAGCGGGGGCTGGGGTACGCAGTATTTT
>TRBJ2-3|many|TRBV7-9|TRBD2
CASSFRGGRDTQYF
TGTGCCAGCAGCTTTCGGGGGGGCCGGGATACGCAGTATTTT
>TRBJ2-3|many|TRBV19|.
CASSRVTTDTQYF
TGTGCCAGTAGTAGGGTAACCACAGATACGCAGTATTTT
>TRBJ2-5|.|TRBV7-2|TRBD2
CASSLGLAGGQKTQYF
TGTGCCAGCAGCTTAGGACTAGCGGGGGGTCAAAAGACCCAGTACTTC
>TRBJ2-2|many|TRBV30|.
CAWSSTVAALVTGELFF
TGTGCCTGGAGTTCGACGGTGGCGGCCCTCGTCACCGGGGAGCTGTTTTTT
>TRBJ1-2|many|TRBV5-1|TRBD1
CASSLNRGPPVGYTF
TGCGCCAGCAGCTTAAACAGGGGCCCCCCCGTTGGCTACACCTTC
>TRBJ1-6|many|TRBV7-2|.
CASSSLTATPLHF
TGTGCCAGCAGCTCCTTGACAGCAACACCCCTCCACTTT
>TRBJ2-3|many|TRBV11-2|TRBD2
CASSPAGGSTDTQYF
TGTGCCAGCAGCCCGGCCGGGGGGTCCACAGATACGCAGTATTTT
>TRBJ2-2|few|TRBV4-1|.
CASSQEFRPGELFF
TGCGCCAGCAGCCAAGAGTTCCGCCCCGGGGAGCTGTTTTTT
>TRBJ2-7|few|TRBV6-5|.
CASSYSGWGNRHEQYF
TGTGCCAGCAGTTACTCGGGGTGGGGGAATCGGCACGAGCAGTACTTC
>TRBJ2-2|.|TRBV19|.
CASSIWSGDTGELFF
TGTGCCAGTAGTATTTGGTCAGGGGACACCGGGGAGCTGTTTTTT
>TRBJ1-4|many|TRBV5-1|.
CASSNGQLSTNEKLFF
TGCGCCAGCAGCAACGGACAGCTTTCAACTAATGAAAAACTGTTTTTT
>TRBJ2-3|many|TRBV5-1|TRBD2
CASRFRLAGNTDTQYF
TGCGCCAGCAGGTTCCGACTAGCGGGTAACACAGATACGCAGTATTTT
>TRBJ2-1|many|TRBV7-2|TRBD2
CASSSRLAGGPEFF
TGTGCCAGCAGCTCGCGACTAGCGGGGGGGCCTGAGTTCTTC
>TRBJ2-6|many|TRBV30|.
CAWSPTLLFSGANVLTF
TGTGCCTGGAGCCCGACCTTACTGTTCTCTGGGGCCAACGTCCTGACTTTC
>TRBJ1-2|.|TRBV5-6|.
CASSLTRTNYGYTF
TGTGCCAGCAGCCTCACCCGGACTAACTATGGCTACACCTTC
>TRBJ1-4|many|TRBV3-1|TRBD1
CASSGTQGPNEKLFF
TGTGCCAGCAGCGGTACACAGGGGCCGAATGAAAAACTGTTTTTT
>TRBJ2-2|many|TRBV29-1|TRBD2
CSVGGGRGTGELFF
TGCAGCGTCGGGGGGGGGCGCGGCACCGGGGAGCTGTTTTTT
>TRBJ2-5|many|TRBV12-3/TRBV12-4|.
CASTFGGPQETQYF
TGTGCCAGCACTTTCGGGGGGCCCCAAGAGACCCAGTACTTC
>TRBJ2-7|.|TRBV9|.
CASSVAGGQGTYEQYF
TGTGCCAGCAGCGTAGCTGGTGGGCAGGGCACCTACGAGCAGTACTTC
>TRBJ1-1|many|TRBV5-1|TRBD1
CASAGGEVTEAFF
TGCGCCAGCGCAGGGGGTGAGGTAACTGAAGCTTTCTTT
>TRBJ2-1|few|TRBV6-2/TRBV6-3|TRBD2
CASVRGNHNEQFF
TGTGCCAGCGTGCGGGGGAACCACAATGAGCAGTTCTTC
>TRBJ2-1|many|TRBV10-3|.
CAIKGYNEQFF
TGTGCCATAAAGGGATACAATGAGCAGTTCTTC
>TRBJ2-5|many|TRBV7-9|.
CASSFSEIRETQYF
TGTGCCAGCAGCTTTTCGGAAATTCGAGAGACCCAGTACTTC
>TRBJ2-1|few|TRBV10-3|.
CAIRTRSDEQFF
TGTGCCATCAGGACACGGAGCGATGAGCAGTTCTTC
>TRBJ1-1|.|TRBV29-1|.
CSVRYTEAFF
TGCAGCGTCAGATACACTGAAGCTTTCTTT